This entry lists 15 T cell receptor beta chains sequenced from one sample in a study of T cells in Graves' hyperthyroidism and ophthalmopathy. From RNA transcripts, TCR beta CDR3 regions were amplified. First-round RT-PCR of the TCR CDR3 relied on the HTBI primer set. TCRdb analysed the multiplex PCR reads with MiXCR anew, one entry per CDR3 protein. This sample has a few hundred thousand distinct CDR3 sequences, with roughly 15% found just once. The material sequenced was blood. The receptors were sampled from a woman in her forties with Graves' ophthalmopathy.

This clonotype has ten or more counts. This rearrangement joins TRBV12-3 or TRBV12-4 to TRBJ2-1; 8 nucleotides align to TRBD2. V was pared by 6 bases and J by 0 bases, with 4 bases of the junction left unmatched. The CDR3 has 15 residues. The CDR3 nucleotides are TGTGCCAGCAGCCTCAGCGGGAGCTCCTACAATGAGCAGTTCTTC. Protein product: CASSLSGSSYNEQFF.

The chain recombines TRBV28 with TRBJ1-1; D possibly corresponds to TRBD1 (6 bases). V dropped 4 bases and J dropped 7 bases, with 16 bases sitting between them. This CDR3 region has 14 residues. Germline V gene data show CDR1 as MDHEN and CDR2 as SYDVKM. CDR3 region: CASSSVRGWIEAFF. DNA for the CDR3: TGTGCCAGCAGTTCCGTCAGGGGCTGGATTGAAGCTTTCTTT.

CDR3 coding DNA: TGTGCCAGCAGTGACTCGGAACTCAACAATGAGCAGTTCTTC. Protein: CASSDSELNNEQFF. The chain carries TRBV2 and TRBJ2-1; D gene uncertain. The V gene lost 3 bases and the J gene lost 5 bases, with 11 bases spanning the gap. The CDR3 totals 14 residues. Germline V CDR1 and CDR2: SNHLY, FYNNEI. The full variable domain, completed using reference TRBV2 and TRBJ2-1, is EPEVTQTPSHQVTQMGQEVILRCVPISNHLYFYWYRQILGQKVEFLVSFYNNEISEKSEIFDDQFSVERPDGSNFTLKIRSTKLEDSAMYFCASSDSELNNEQFFGPGTRLTVL.

This clonotype was counted a few times. This chain connects TRBV10-3 to TRBJ2-1; 7 bases fit TRBD2. V gave up 3 bases and J gave up 2 bases; unmatched junction bases: 7. The CDR3 totals 16 residues. CDR1 is ENHRY, CDR2 SYGVKD, per germline. Written as DNA, the CDR3 is TGTGCCATCAGTGACGTCGTGGCGGGAGCCTACAATGAGCAGTTCTTC. It encodes CAISDVVAGAYNEQFF.

V and J are TRBV10-1 and TRBJ1-1, with a tentative D call TRBD1 (5 bases). Germline V gene sequence: CDR1 WNHNN, CDR2 SYGVQD (reference sequence). This CDR3 comprises 13 residues. Trimming took 8 bases from V and 3 from J, leaving 13 bases between them. The CDR3 reads CASGSGSHTEAFF. The CDR3 nucleotides are TGCGCCAGCGGGTCAGGGTCGCACACTGAAGCTTTCTTT.

This clonotype was recorded many times. The V gene is TRBV18, the J gene TRBJ2-1; TRBD1 agrees at 8 bases. In germline, CDR1 is KGHSH, CDR2 LQKENI. The CDR3 is made up of 15 amino acids. V was pared by 0 bases and J by 6 bases, with 4 bases of the junction left unmatched. The CDR3 is CASSPPDRVSNEQFF. The CDR3 region has the DNA TGTGCCAGCTCACCACCGGACAGGGTTAGCAATGAGCAGTTCTTC.

This clonotype was recorded many times. The V and J genes are TRBV28 and TRBJ1-2; D might be TRBD1 (5 bases). The germline gives CDR1 MDHEN, CDR2 SYDVKM. The CDR3 extends over 13 amino acids. With 5 bases removed from V and 4 bases from J, the gap between germline ends came to 11 bases. CDR3 coding DNA: TGTGCCAGCAGTACGGGACGGGGCTATGGCTACACCTTC. It yields the protein CASSTGRGYGYTF.

This clonotype was seen repeatedly, ten times or more. V is TRBV28 and J is TRBJ2-4; 8 positions match TRBD1. V lost 7 bases to trimming and J lost 8 bases; unmatched junction nucleotides: 13. This CDR3 contains 15 residues. The germline V gene has CDR1 MDHEN and CDR2 SYDVKM. CDR3 nucleotides: TGTGCCAGCACCCCGGACAGGGCGGTCGGGGACATTCAGTACTTC. This gives the protein CASTPDRAVGDIQYF. Using reference TRBV28 and TRBJ2-4 for the parts outside the CDR3, the full variable domain is DVKVTQSSRYLVKRTGEKVFLECVQDMDHENMFWYRQDPGLGLRLIYFSYDVKMKEKGDIPEGYSVSREKKERFSLILESASTNQTSMYLCASTPDRAVGDIQYFGAGTRLSVL.

The sample holds many counts of this clonotype. V and J are TRBV2 and TRBJ2-3; no firm D call. The V end lost 6 bases, the J end lost 2 bases, and 9 bases lay between the germline ends. This CDR3 has 13 amino acids. Germline CDR1 reads SNHLY; CDR2 reads FYNNEI. This CDR3 is CASRLVSTDTQYF. For the CDR3, the DNA is TGTGCCAGCAGGTTGGTTTCCACAGATACGCAGTATTTT. Variable domain in full (rest from reference TRBV2 and TRBJ2-3): EPEVTQTPSHQVTQMGQEVILRCVPISNHLYFYWYRQILGQKVEFLVSFYNNEISEKSEIFDDQFSVERPDGSNFTLKIRSTKLEDSAMYFCASRLVSTDTQYFGPGTRLTVL.

This clonotype was picked up many times. This sequence joins TRBV19 and TRBJ2-1, with 9 bases aligning to TRBD2. The CDR3 has 16 residues. Unmatched junction bases numbered 12, after V lost 5 bases and J lost 7 bases. From germline, CDR1 is LNHDA and CDR2 SQIVND (reference sequence). This chain's CDR3 is CASSSIAGDGSNEQFF. The CDR3 region has the DNA TGTGCCAGTAGTTCAATAGCGGGAGACGGTAGTAATGAGCAGTTCTTC.

This clonotype was counted between two and nine times. V gene TRBV12-3 or TRBV12-4 combines with J gene TRBJ2-2; D is undetermined. The V and J ends lost 3 bases and 0 bases respectively, with 14 bases between them. The CDR3 extends over 17 amino acids. The CDR3 DNA reads TGTGCCAGCAGTTTGATGTCCCCCGGCTCGAACACCGGGGAGCTGTTTTTT. This codes for CASSLMSPGSNTGELFF.

The sample holds many counts of this clonotype. V is TRBV6-1 and J is TRBJ1-1, with D hard to call. This CDR3 is 13 amino acids long. With 8 bases removed from V and 5 bases from J, the gap between germline ends came to 15 bases. Germline V gene sequence: CDR1 MNHNS, CDR2 SASEGT. CDR3 nucleotides: TGTGCCAGCGGGTCCCGGGCGCGGACTGAAGCTTTCTTT. This sequence encodes CASGSRARTEAFF.

Remarks on this clonotype: Germline and junction disagree at one end, which may indicate a read error. The chain combines TRBV27 with TRBJ2-1; D is possibly TRBD2 (5 bases). Germline V gene data show CDR1 as MNHEY and CDR2 as SMNVEV (reference sequence). The CDR3 covers 17 residues. DNA of the CDR3: TGTGCCAGCAGTACCTCTAGTCAGCGGTACTCGTACAGTGAGCAGTTCTTC. Its translation: CASSTSSQRYSYSEQFF.

The table lists this clonotype with a few counts. V gene TRBV10-3 combines with J gene TRBJ1-6; 7 bases fit TRBD1. The CDR3 covers 15 residues. Germline V lookup: CDR1 ENHRY, CDR2 SYGVKD. The J segment lost 4 bases and the V segment lost 10 bases, leaving 10 bases of the junction unmatched. CDR3 in amino acids: CATRTGVEYNSPLHF. CDR3 in DNA: TGTGCCACCCGGACAGGAGTGGAATATAATTCACCCCTCCACTTT.

The V and J genes are TRBV9 and TRBJ2-2, with TRBD2 matching over 16 bases. Germline assignment: CDR1 SGDLS and CDR2 YYNGEE. The CDR3 contains 17 residues. V gave up 5 bases and J gave up 5 bases; unmatched junction bases: 6. The CDR3 reads CASRSGLAGGGTGELFF. The DNA of the CDR3 is TGTGCCAGCAGATCGGGACTAGCGGGGGGGGGTACCGGGGAGCTGTTTTTT.